The 20 T cell receptor beta chains given below trace back to one sample, sequenced in a study of cytomegalovirus exposure and HLA in healthy donors. It was with 60 Vbeta and 13 Jbeta primers that the PCR ran. The assay was immunoSEQ multiplex PCR, and TCRdb's table has in-frame clones only and misses some. The sample consists of roughly 130,000 clones, about three quarters of them appearing once. The sample taken for sequencing was PBMCs. The source is a middle-aged man in good health and CMV-seropositive.

The table lists this clone with a few counts. The rearrangement joins TRBV7-6 to TRBJ1-2, with D possibly matching TRBD1 (6 bases). The CDR3 length is 14 residues. The ends were cut back, 6 bases at V and 2 bases at J, with 13 bases in the middle. Germline V CDR1 and CDR2: SGHVS, FNYEAQ. The chain's CDR3 is CASSSGTLNYGYTF. The CDR3 DNA follows: TGTGCCAGCAGTTCCGGGACACTCAACTATGGCTACACCTTC.

In nucleotides, the CDR3 is TGCGCCAGCAGCTTGGGACAGCATGGGGAGACCCAGTACTTC. Its protein is CASSLGQHGETQYF. The V call is TRBV5-1, the J call TRBJ2-5; maybe TRBD1 (5 bases). This CDR3 has 14 amino acids. CDR1 is SGHRS, CDR2 YFSETQ, per germline. V lost 0 bases, J lost 5 bases, and 11 bases lay in between.

The chain employs TRBV2 and TRBJ1-6; 7 nucleotides agree with TRBD1. The V and J ends lost 4 bases and 7 bases, in that order; junction bases with no gene match: 7. Germline CDR1 is SNHLY and CDR2 is FYNNEI. The CDR3 sequence is 15 residues long. The CDR3 bases are TGTGCCAGCAGTGCCACAGGGGACGGGAATTCACCCCTCCACTTT. Protein product: CASSATGDGNSPLHF.

This clone appeared a few times. The J gene is TRBJ1-2, the V gene TRBV5-1; D gene ambiguous. The germline V gene encodes CDR1 SGHRS and CDR2 YFSETQ. CDR3 length: 13 amino acids. V lost 0 bases and J lost 4, with 7 bases in between. The chain's CDR3 is CASSLELIYGYTF. The DNA for the CDR3 is TGCGCCAGCAGCTTGGAACTGATCTATGGCTACACCTTC.

The chain uses TRBV5-6 and TRBJ1-1; D is undetermined. Germline CDR1 is SGHDT and CDR2 is YYEEEE. The CDR3 runs 18 residues. Trimming shortened V by 3 bases and J by 0 bases, and 21 bases separated the two germline ends. CDR3 loop: CASSSLSVRSGMNTEAFF. The DNA of the CDR3 is TGTGCCAGCAGCTCCCTAAGCGTACGTTCGGGTATGAACACTGAAGCTTTCTTT.

This clone was seen only a few times. The chain joins TRBV9 to TRBJ2-2; 7 nucleotides agree with TRBD2. V lost 0 bases and J lost 1; bases outside the gene matches: 3. The CDR3 has 16 amino acids. Germline V gives CDR1 SGDLS, CDR2 YYNGEE. CDR3 nucleotide sequence: TGTGCCAGCAGCGTAGAGGTAGCGGGGAACACCGGGGAGCTGTTTTTT. It is translated as CASSVEVAGNTGELFF.

The rearrangement links TRBV5-7 to TRBJ1-2; possible D gene TRBD1, 5 bases. TRBV5-7 is marked as an open reading frame, function uncertain. The CDR3 spans 10 residues. V was clipped by 10 bases and J by 5 bases, with 9 bases between them. The CDR3 loop reads CAPQGYGYTF. The CDR3 DNA is TGTGCCCCGCAGGGTTATGGCTACACCTTC.

This chain links TRBV9 with TRBJ2-7; D might be TRBD1 (6 bases). Trimming left V 3 bases short and J 1 base short, with 11 bases between. The CDR3 has 14 residues. The germline gives CDR1 SGDLS, CDR2 YYNGEE. The CDR3 reads CASSARDTSYEQYF. As DNA, the CDR3 is TGTGCCAGCAGCGCCCGGGACACTTCCTACGAGCAGTACTTC.

The chain has TRBV9 and TRBJ2-7, with 11 bases identical to TRBD1. Germline-derived CDR1 and CDR2 are SGDLS and YYNGEE. The CDR3 length is 14 residues. The trim removed 3 bases at V and 6 bases at J, leaving 5 bases unmatched. CDR3 region: CASSAAGTGGEQYF. CDR3 DNA: TGTGCCAGCAGCGCCGCCGGGACAGGGGGCGAGCAGTACTTC.

V is TRBV7-2 and J is TRBJ2-3, with 9 positions matching TRBD2. The germline CDR1 and CDR2 sequences are SGHTA and FQGNSA. The CDR3 sequence is 15 residues long. V was pared by 5 bases and J by 1 base, with 4 bases of the junction left unmatched. The CDR3: CASSIQRGGTDTQYF. In nucleotides, the CDR3 is TGTGCCAGCAGCATCCAGCGGGGGGGCACAGATACGCAGTATTTT. The entire variable domain, with the rest obtained from reference TRBV7-2 and TRBJ2-3, is as follows: GAGVSQSPSNKVTEKGKDVELRCDPISGHTALYWYRQSLGQGLEFLIYFQGNSAPDKSGLPSDRFSAERTGGSVSTLTIQRTQQEDSAVYLCASSIQRGGTDTQYFGPGTRLTVL.

The chain joins TRBV4-1 to TRBJ1-2; D not certain. The CDR3 runs to 15 residues. The germline gives CDR1 MGHRA, CDR2 YSYEKL. V was cut by 0 bases and J by 0 bases, with 8 bases left in between. CDR3 sequence (DNA): TGCGCCAGCAGCCAAGAAGGCGGCCCTAACTATGGCTACACCTTC. As protein: CASSQEGGPNYGYTF.

As regards this clone: The same CDR3 is also encoded by other DNA sequences in this sample. The chain uses TRBV29-1 and TRBJ2-7; D is possibly TRBD2 (7 bases). Trimming stripped 6 bases from V and 2 bases from J, with 11 bases between. Germline lookup yields CDR1 SQVTM and CDR2 ANQGSEA. The CDR3 extends over 12 amino acids. CDR3 protein: CSVGGGPYEQYF. The DNA of the CDR3 is TGCAGCGTGGGGGGGGGCCCCTACGAGCAGTACTTC.

The chain employs TRBV5-4 and TRBJ1-2, with 8 bases identical to TRBD1. Germline-derived CDR1 and CDR2 are SGHNT and YYREEE (reference sequence). The CDR3 is 15 amino acids. Trimming at V came to 0 bases and at J to 1 base, leaving 2 bases not matched to a gene. In DNA, the CDR3 is TGTGCCAGCAGCTTGGGGACAGGGCTTAACTATGGCTACACCTTC. The encoded protein is CASSLGTGLNYGYTF.

The genes are TRBV7-9 and TRBJ1-6, with 10 bases that match TRBD1. The CDR3 sequence is 15 residues long. The germline V gene encodes CDR1 SEHNR and CDR2 FQNEAQ (reference sequence). V trimming: 5 bases; J trimming: 8 bases; junction bases outside the gene matches: 6. In DNA, the CDR3 is TGTGCCAGCAGCCTCCCGACAGGGGGCTATTCACCCCTCCACTTT. Encoded protein: CASSLPTGGYSPLHF.

The rearrangement uses TRBV19 and TRBJ2-3; TRBD2 matches 10 bases. CDR1 is LNHDA and CDR2 is SQIVND in the germline V gene (reference sequence). The CDR3 totals 16 residues. V gave up 3 bases and J gave up 4 bases; unmatched junction bases: 7. The CDR3 coding sequence is TGTGCCAGTAGTATCGCTAGCGGGAGTGCAGCAGATACGCAGTATTTT. Translating it yields CASSIASGSAADTQYF.

V is TRBV13 and J is TRBJ2-7; 12 bases fit TRBD2. Per germline, CDR1 PRHDT and CDR2 FYEKMQ (reference sequence). Germline trimming cut 2 bases from V and 7 bases from J; bases unmatched to any gene: 6. The CDR3 spans 15 residues. CDR3 nucleotides: TGTGCCAGCAGCTTATCTAGCGGGAGGGGACTGGAGCAGTACTTC. This codes for CASSLSSGRGLEQYF.

This sequence joins TRBV28 and TRBJ1-2; a possible D gene is TRBD1 (6 bases). This CDR3 comprises 14 residues. Germline CDR1 MDHEN, CDR2 SYDVKM. V dropped 4 bases and J dropped 4 bases, with 13 bases sitting between them. CDR3 sequence (DNA): TGTGCCAGCAGTTCGGTACAGGGCTTCTATGGCTACACCTTC. Protein sequence: CASSSVQGFYGYTF.

V gene TRBV11-2 combines with J gene TRBJ2-7; D might be TRBD1 (6 bases). Per the germline V gene, CDR1 is SGHAT and CDR2 is FQNNGV. V gave up 5 bases and J gave up 5 bases, with 16 bases separating them. The length of the CDR3 is 14 residues. The CDR3 nucleotides read TGTGCCAGCAGCCTTTGGGACACCAGGCACGAGCAGTACTTC. Residues: CASSLWDTRHEQYF.

V and J are TRBV9 and TRBJ2-7; a weak D match, TRBD2 (5 bases). Germline CDR1 is SGDLS and CDR2 is YYNGEE. Trimming cost V 4 bases and J 7 bases, with 15 bases left between them. The CDR3 totals 13 residues. The chain's CDR3 is CASSLGEWREQYF. The CDR3, as DNA: TGTGCCAGCAGCCTCGGAGAATGGAGGGAGCAGTACTTC.

This clone was seen a handful of times. The chain links TRBV28 to TRBJ2-1, with 9 bases that match TRBD1. This CDR3 is built from 13 residues. After removal of 2 bases from V and 9 bases from J, the junction contained 2 bases not matched to a gene. Germline V gene sequence: CDR1 MDHEN, CDR2 SYDVKM. The DNA for the CDR3 is TGTGCCAGCAGTTTACTGACAGGGGGTGAGCAGTTCTTC. Amino acid sequence: CASSLLTGGEQFF. The full variable domain, in which reference TRBV28 and TRBJ2-1 provide the parts outside the CDR3, is DVKVTQSSRYLVKRTGEKVFLECVQDMDHENMFWYRQDPGLGLRLIYFSYDVKMKEKGDIPEGYSVSREKKERFSLILESASTNQTSMYLCASSLLTGGEQFFGPGTRLTVL.